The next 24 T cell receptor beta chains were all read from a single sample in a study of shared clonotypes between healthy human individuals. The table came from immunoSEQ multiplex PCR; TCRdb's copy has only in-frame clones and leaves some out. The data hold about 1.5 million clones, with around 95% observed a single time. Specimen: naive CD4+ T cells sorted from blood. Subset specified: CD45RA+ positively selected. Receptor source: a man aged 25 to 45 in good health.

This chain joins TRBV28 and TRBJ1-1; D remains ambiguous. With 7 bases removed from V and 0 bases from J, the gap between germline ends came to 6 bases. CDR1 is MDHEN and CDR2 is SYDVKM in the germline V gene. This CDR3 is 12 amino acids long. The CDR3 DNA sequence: TGTGCCAGCACAGTAATGAACACTGAAGCTTTCTTT. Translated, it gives CASTVMNTEAFF.

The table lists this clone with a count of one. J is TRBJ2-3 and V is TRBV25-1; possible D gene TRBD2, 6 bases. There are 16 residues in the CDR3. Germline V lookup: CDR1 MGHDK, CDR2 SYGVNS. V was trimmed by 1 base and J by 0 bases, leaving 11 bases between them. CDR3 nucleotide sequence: TGTGCCAGCAGTGAATTTGGCGGGATAAGCACAGATACGCAGTATTTT. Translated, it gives CASSEFGGISTDTQYF. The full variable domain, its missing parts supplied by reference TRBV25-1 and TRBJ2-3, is EADIYQTPRYLVIGTGKKITLECSQTMGHDKMYWYQQDPGMELHLIHYSYGVNSTEKGDLSSESTVSRIRTEHFPLTLESARPSHTSQYLCASSEFGGISTDTQYFGPGTRLTVL.

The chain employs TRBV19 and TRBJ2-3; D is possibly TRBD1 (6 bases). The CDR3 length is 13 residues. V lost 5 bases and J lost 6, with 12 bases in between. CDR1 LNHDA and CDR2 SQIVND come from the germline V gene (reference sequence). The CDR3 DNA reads TGTGCCAGTAGTGACAGGACCATGGATACGCAGTATTTT. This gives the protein CASSDRTMDTQYF.

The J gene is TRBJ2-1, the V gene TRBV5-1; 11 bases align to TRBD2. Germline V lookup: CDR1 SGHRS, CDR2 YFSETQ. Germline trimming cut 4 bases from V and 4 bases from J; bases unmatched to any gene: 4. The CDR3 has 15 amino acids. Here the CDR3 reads CASSTGLAVYNEQFF. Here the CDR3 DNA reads TGCGCCAGCAGCACGGGACTAGCGGTATACAATGAGCAGTTCTTC.

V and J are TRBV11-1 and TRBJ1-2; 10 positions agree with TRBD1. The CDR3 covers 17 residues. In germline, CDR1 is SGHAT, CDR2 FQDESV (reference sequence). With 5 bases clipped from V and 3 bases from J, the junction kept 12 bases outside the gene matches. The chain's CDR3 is CASSPCLRDRGDYGYTF. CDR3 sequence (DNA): TGTGCCAGCAGCCCGTGCCTCCGGGACAGGGGAGACTATGGCTACACCTTC.

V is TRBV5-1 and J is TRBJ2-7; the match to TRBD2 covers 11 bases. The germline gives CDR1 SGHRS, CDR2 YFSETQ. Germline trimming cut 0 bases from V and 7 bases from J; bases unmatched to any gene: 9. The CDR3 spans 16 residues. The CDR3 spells CASSLEGSGRVGEQYF. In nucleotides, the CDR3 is TGCGCCAGCAGCTTGGAAGGTAGCGGGAGGGTTGGGGAGCAGTACTTC.

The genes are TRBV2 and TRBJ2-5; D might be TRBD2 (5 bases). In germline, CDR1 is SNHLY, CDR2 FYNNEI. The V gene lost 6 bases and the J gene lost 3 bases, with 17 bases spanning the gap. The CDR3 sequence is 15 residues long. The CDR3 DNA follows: TGTGCCAGCAGCCTCGGGGTTGGGCGGAAAGAGACCCAGTACTTC. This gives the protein CASSLGVGRKETQYF.

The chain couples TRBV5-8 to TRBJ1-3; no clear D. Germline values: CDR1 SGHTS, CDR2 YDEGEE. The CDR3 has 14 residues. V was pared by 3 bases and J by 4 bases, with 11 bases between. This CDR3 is CASSSRKLGNTIYF. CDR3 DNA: TGTGCCAGCAGCTCCCGCAAGCTAGGAAACACCATATATTTT.

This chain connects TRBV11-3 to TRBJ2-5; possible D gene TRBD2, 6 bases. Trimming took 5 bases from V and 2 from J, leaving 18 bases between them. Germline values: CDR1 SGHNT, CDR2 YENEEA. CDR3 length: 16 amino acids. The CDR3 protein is CASSPRGGGTQETQYF. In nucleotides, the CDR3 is TGTGCCAGCAGCCCCCGCGGTGGCGGGACTCAAGAGACCCAGTACTTC.

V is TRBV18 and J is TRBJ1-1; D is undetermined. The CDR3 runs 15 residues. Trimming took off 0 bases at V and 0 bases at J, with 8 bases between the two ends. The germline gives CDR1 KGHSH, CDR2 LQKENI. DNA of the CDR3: TGTGCCAGCTCACCACCGGCCACAATGAACACTGAAGCTTTCTTT. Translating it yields CASSPPATMNTEAFF.

In nucleotides, the CDR3 is TGTGCCAGCATGTTCATGGAGAGGGCAGATACGCAGTATTTT. Translation: CASMFMERADTQYF. V is TRBV6-6 and J is TRBJ2-3; tentatively, D is TRBD2 (5 bases). The CDR3 extends over 14 amino acids. V lost 7 bases, J lost 4 bases, and 15 bases lay in between. Germline lookup yields CDR1 MNHNY and CDR2 SVGAGI (reference sequence).

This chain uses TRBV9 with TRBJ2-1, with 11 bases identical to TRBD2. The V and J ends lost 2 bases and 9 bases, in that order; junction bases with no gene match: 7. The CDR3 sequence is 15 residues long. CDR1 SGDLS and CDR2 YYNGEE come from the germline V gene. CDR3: CASSVSGRADSEQFF. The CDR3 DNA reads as TGTGCCAGCAGCGTTAGCGGGAGGGCCGATTCTGAGCAGTTCTTC.

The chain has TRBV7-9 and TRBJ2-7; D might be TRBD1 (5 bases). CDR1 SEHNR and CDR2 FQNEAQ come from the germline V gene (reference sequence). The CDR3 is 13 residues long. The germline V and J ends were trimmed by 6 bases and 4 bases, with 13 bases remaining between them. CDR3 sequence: CASSYRISYEQYF. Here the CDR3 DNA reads TGTGCCAGCAGTTACAGGATTTCTTACGAGCAGTACTTC.

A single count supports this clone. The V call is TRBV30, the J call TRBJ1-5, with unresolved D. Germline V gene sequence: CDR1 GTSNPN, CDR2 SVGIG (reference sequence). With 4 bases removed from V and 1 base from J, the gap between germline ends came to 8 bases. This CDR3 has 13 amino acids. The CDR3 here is CAWTADSNQPQHF. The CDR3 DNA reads TGTGCCTGGACGGCGGACAGCAATCAGCCCCAGCATTTT.

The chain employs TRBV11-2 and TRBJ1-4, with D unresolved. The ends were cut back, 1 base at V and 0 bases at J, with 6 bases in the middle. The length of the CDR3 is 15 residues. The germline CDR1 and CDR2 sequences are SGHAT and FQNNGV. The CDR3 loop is CASSLVGTTNEKLFF. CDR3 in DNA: TGTGCCAGCAGCTTAGTGGGTACAACTAATGAAAAACTGTTTTTT.

The CDR3 protein is CSNQRGLNTEAFF. The CDR3 nucleotides read TGCAGCAACCAGAGGGGGCTGAACACTGAAGCTTTCTTT. This chain links TRBV29-1 with TRBJ1-1; 7 bases agree with TRBD1. The CDR3 runs to 13 residues. J was trimmed by 0 bases and V by 8 bases; bases with no gene match: 6. Germline V gene sequence: CDR1 SQVTM, CDR2 ANQGSEA.

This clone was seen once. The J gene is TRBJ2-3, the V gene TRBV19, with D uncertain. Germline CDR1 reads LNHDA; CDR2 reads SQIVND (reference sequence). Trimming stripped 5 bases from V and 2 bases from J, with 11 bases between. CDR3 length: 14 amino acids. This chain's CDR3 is CASSLGMATDTQYF. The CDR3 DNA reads TGTGCCAGTAGTTTAGGGATGGCCACAGATACGCAGTATTTT.

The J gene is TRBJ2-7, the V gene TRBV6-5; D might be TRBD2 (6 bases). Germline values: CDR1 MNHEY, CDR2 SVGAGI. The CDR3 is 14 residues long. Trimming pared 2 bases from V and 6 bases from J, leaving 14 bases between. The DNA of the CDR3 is TGTGCCAGCAGTTACACGCGGGACCCCTCCGAGCAGTACTTC. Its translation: CASSYTRDPSEQYF.

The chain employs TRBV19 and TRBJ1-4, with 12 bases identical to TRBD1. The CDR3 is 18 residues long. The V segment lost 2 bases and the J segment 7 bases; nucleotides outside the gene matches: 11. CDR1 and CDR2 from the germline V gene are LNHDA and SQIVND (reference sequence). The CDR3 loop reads CASSISGTGGRFGEKLFF. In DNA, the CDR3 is TGTGCCAGTAGTATATCGGGGACAGGGGGCCGGTTTGGTGAAAAACTGTTTTTT. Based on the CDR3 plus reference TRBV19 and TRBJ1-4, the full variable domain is DGGITQSPKYLFRKEGQNVTLSCEQNLNHDAMYWYRQDPGQGLRLIYYSQIVNDFQKGDIAEGYSVSREKKESFPLTVTSAQKNPTAFYLCASSISGTGGRFGEKLFFGSGTQLSVL.

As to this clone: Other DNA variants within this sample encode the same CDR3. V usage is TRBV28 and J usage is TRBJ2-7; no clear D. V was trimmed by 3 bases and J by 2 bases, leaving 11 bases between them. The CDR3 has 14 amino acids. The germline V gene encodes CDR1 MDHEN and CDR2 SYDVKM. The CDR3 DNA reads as TGTGCCAGCAGTTTGTCCGGGTTTGCCTACGAGCAGTACTTC. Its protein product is CASSLSGFAYEQYF.

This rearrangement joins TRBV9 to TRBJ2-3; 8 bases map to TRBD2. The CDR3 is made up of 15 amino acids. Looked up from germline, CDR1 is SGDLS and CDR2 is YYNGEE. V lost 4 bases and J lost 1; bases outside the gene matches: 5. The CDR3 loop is CASSKPGLGTDTQYF. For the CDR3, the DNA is TGTGCCAGCAGCAAACCGGGACTAGGCACAGATACGCAGTATTTT.

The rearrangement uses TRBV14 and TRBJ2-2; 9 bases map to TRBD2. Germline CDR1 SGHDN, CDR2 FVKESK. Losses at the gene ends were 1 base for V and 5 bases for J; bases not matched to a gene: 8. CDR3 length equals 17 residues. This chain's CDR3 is CASSQGLAGGRTGELFF. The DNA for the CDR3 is TGTGCCAGCAGCCAAGGATTGGCGGGAGGGAGAACCGGGGAGCTGTTTTTT.

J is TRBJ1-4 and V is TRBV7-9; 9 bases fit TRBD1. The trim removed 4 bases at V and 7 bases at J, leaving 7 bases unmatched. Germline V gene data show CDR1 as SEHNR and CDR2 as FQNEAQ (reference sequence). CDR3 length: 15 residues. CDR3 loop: CASSSGDRETEKLFF. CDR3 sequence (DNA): TGTGCCAGCAGCTCAGGGGACAGGGAGACTGAAAAACTGTTTTTT. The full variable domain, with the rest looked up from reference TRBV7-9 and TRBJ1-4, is DTGVSQNPRHKITKRGQNVTFRCDPISEHNRLYWYRQTLGQGPEFLTYFQNEAQLEKSRLLSDRFSAERPKGSFSTLEIQRTEQGDSAMYLCASSSGDRETEKLFFGSGTQLSVL.

CDR3 bases: TGCGCCAGCAGCATACCGGGACAGGGTTCCCGAGTCACCGGGGAGCTGTTTTTT. Translating it yields CASSIPGQGSRVTGELFF. The chain is built from TRBV5-1 and TRBJ2-2, with 9 bases lining up with TRBD1. Germline assignment: CDR1 SGHRS and CDR2 YFSETQ. The trim removed 4 bases at V and 4 bases at J, leaving 14 bases unmatched. CDR3 length: 18 residues. Full variable domain (rest looked up from reference TRBV5-1 and TRBJ2-2): KAGVTQTPRYLIKTRGQQVTLSCSPISGHRSVSWYQQTPGQGLQFLFEYFSETQRNKGNFPGRFSGRQFSNSRSEMNVSTLELGDSALYLCASSIPGQGSRVTGELFFGEGSRLTVL.